These T cell receptor beta chains were read from a single sample in a study of T-cell memory formation after mild COVID-19. TCRdb itself ran the 5' RACE reads through MiXCR, one entry per CDR3 protein. The table shows about 130,000 distinct CDR3 sequences, with about 17% occurring only once. Input material: PBMCs or a T cell subset sorted from them (not recorded which). The source is an adult woman who had mild COVID-19 (a few samples of this study predate the infection). Cell type and time point are not known. The CDR3 runs from the conserved cysteine through the conserved F or W. The D gene is left open where the match is weak. The size entry is marked missing in some rows and otherwise reads once, few, many or a size class.

>-|14|-|TRBV6-5|TRBJ2-7
TGTGCCAGCAGTTCTGGACTGGGGACCTACGAGCAGTACTTC
CASSSGLGTYEQYF
>-|14|few|TRBV11-2|TRBJ2-3
TGTGCCAGCAGCTCCGGACGGGTCACAGATACGCAGTATTTT
CASSSGRVTDTQYF
>-|16|few|TRBV4-2|TRBJ2-4
TGTGCCAGCAGCCAAGGAGCAATATTAGCCAAAAACATTCAGTACTTC
CASSQGAILAKNIQYF
>-|14|few|TRBV7-2|TRBJ2-2
TGTGCCAGCAGCTCACACAGGGTGACCGGGGAGCTGTTTTTT
CASSSHRVTGELFF
>TRBD1|14|few|TRBV10-3|TRBJ2-1
TGTGCCATCAGCGCCGGGACAGCTCATAATGAGCAGTTCTTC
CAISAGTAHNEQFF
>-|15|-|TRBV6-2/TRBV6-3|TRBJ2-2
TGTGCCAGCAGTCCCGGGACACAATTCACCGGGGAGCTGTTTTTT
CASSPGTQFTGELFF
>-|14|-|TRBV18|TRBJ1-4
TGTGCCAGCTCACCAGGGGCAACTAATGAAAAACTGTTTTTT
CASSPGATNEKLFF
>TRBD1|18|-|TRBV15|TRBJ1-6
TGTGCCACCAGCAGAGATCGGACAGGTGACTCCTATAATTCACCCCTCCACTTT
CATSRDRTGDSYNSPLHF
>-|14|-|TRBV11-1|TRBJ1-1
TGTGCCAGCAGCTTAGGGCACCTGAACACTGAAGCTTTCTTT
CASSLGHLNTEAFF
>TRBD2|15|many|TRBV6-6|TRBJ2-5
TGTGCCAGCAGTTACGCCGGGACTAATCAAGAGACCCAGTACTTC
CASSYAGTNQETQYF
>TRBD1|15|-|TRBV4-2|TRBJ2-7
TGTGCCAGCAGCCAACCGGACAGGGGTTCCTACGAGCAGTACTTC
CASSQPDRGSYEQYF
>TRBD1|15|few|TRBV5-1|TRBJ1-4
TGCGCCAGCAGCCCTGGACAGGAAATACGAGAAAAACTGTTTTTT
CASSPGQEIREKLFF
>-|18|-|TRBV4-1|TRBJ2-2
TGCGCCAGCAGCCTTCCGGAGAGGGGGGCATATATCGCCGGGGAGCTGTTTTTT
CASSLPERGAYIAGELFF
>TRBD1|14|-|TRBV5-5|TRBJ2-7
TGTGCCAGCAGCAGGACAGGGGATGCCTACGAGCAGTACTTC
CASSRTGDAYEQYF
>-|14|many|TRBV12-3/TRBV12-4|TRBJ2-3
TGTGCCAGCAGCCCCCACGGGGGTGCAGATACGCAGTATTTT
CASSPHGGADTQYF
>-|15|few|TRBV9|TRBJ1-5
TGTGCCAGCAGCACTAGGGGGAGGGGGATTCAGCCCCAGCATTTT
CASSTRGRGIQPQHF
>-|15|few|TRBV7-9|TRBJ2-7
TGTGCCAGCAGCTTAGCGGGGGGGGCTGCTTACGAGCAGTACTTC
CASSLAGGAAYEQYF
>-|15|-|TRBV5-1|TRBJ2-7
TGCGCCAGCAGCCTCGCGGCAGGGGCGTCCTACGAGCAGTACTTC
CASSLAAGASYEQYF
>-|14|few|TRBV15|TRBJ2-5
TGTGCCACCAGCAGAGATATAGGAAAAGAGACCCAGTACTTC
CATSRDIGKETQYF
>-|16|-|TRBV6-2/TRBV6-3|TRBJ2-5
TGTGCCAGCAGTTACACGGTGGGGGAGGGGGCAGAGACCCAGTACTTC
CASSYTVGEGAETQYF
>-|17|few|TRBV7-6|TRBJ2-3
TGTGCCAGCAGCTTAGGCGAATTGGCAGGGCCAGCAGATACGCAGTATTTT
CASSLGELAGPADTQYF
>TRBD1|13|few|TRBV20-1|TRBJ2-1
TGCAGTGCTCCGACAGGGGGCGGCAATGAGCAGTTCTTC
CSAPTGGGNEQFF
>TRBD2|20|few|TRBV5-1|TRBJ2-2
TGCGCCAGCTCCAAGTTGGCTAGCGGGGGCCACACTCGCAGCACCGGGGAGCTGTTTTTT
CASSKLASGGHTRSTGELFF
>-|18|-|TRBV4-1|TRBJ2-2
TGCGCCAGCAGCCAAGCTGAACGAGCACCTGGGTGGAGCGGGGAGCTGTTTTTT
CASSQAERAPGWSGELFF
>TRBD1|14|few|TRBV12-3/TRBV12-4|TRBJ1-1
TGTGCCAGCAGATGGACAGGGAACGGCACTGAAGCTTTCTTT
CASRWTGNGTEAFF
>TRBD2|15|few|TRBV5-5|TRBJ2-4
TGTGCCAGCAGCCCGCGGGCGGGAGGGGGGAACATTCAGTACTTC
CASSPRAGGGNIQYF
>-|14|-|TRBV5-1|TRBJ1-2
TGCGCCAGCAGCCTAGCGACAGGAAACTATGGCTACACCTTC
CASSLATGNYGYTF
>-|14|few|TRBV6-2/TRBV6-3|TRBJ2-4
TGTGCCAGCAGTTACACCCGGGCCAAAAACATTCAGTACTTC
CASSYTRAKNIQYF
>TRBD1|15|-|TRBV7-9|TRBJ2-5
TGTGCCAGCAGCTTCGGACAGGGCAACCAAGAGACCCAGTACTTC
CASSFGQGNQETQYF
>TRBD1|16|few|TRBV4-1|TRBJ1-1
TGCGCCAGCAGCCAAGTACAGGGGGCAGCGAACACTGAAGCTTTCTTT
CASSQVQGAANTEAFF
>TRBD2|16|-|TRBV27|TRBJ2-7
TGTGCCAGCAGTTTCGGGACTAGCGGACCCCCTAGAAAGCAGTACTTC
CASSFGTSGPPRKQYF
>TRBD2|15|-|TRBV12-3/TRBV12-4|TRBJ2-1
TGTGCCAGCAGTTTAGGATCTAGCGGAGACAATGAGCAGTTCTTC
CASSLGSSGDNEQFF
>-|11|-|TRBV12-3/TRBV12-4|TRBJ1-2
TGTGCCAGCAGTGCCGAATATGGCTACACCTTC
CASSAEYGYTF
>-|14|-|TRBV2|TRBJ1-3
TGTGCCAGCAGTTACAGGCTCTCTGGAAACACCATATATTTT
CASSYRLSGNTIYF
>TRBD1|16|few|TRBV6-4|TRBJ2-1
TGTGCCAGCAGTGACGAAGTCGGACAGGGAGGTAATGAGCAGTTCTTC
CASSDEVGQGGNEQFF
>TRBD2|15|-|TRBV7-8|TRBJ2-1
TGTGCCAGCAGCTTAGCCCGACTAGCGGGGTCCGAGCAGTTCTTC
CASSLARLAGSEQFF
>-|16|-|TRBV5-1|TRBJ2-3
TGCGCCAGCAGCTTGGCACCGTTTGGGGCGACAGATACGCAGTATTTT
CASSLAPFGATDTQYF
>TRBD2|16|-|TRBV24-1|TRBJ2-5
TGTGCCACCAGTGGCGGGCTAGCGGGAAACCAAGAGACCCAGTACTTC
CATSGGLAGNQETQYF
>-|15|-|TRBV12-3/TRBV12-4|TRBJ1-1
TGTGCCAGCAGTGAACGGCAGGCCTGGGACACTGAAGCTTTCTTT
CASSERQAWDTEAFF
>-|12|few|TRBV27|TRBJ2-7
TGTGCCAGCAGTACGCGGAGTGGCGAGCAGTACTTC
CASSTRSGEQYF
>-|14|-|TRBV4-3|TRBJ1-2
TGCGCCAGCAGCCAAGAGACAGTCGAAGCGGGCTACACCTTC
CASSQETVEAGYTF
>TRBD2|14|few|TRBV20-1|TRBJ2-1
TGCAGTGCTATCCCCGGGAGGGCGGACAATGAGCAGTTCTTC
CSAIPGRADNEQFF
>TRBD1|13|-|TRBV7-9|TRBJ2-7
TGTGCCAGCAGCTTAATGACAGGGGGCGAGCAGTACTTC
CASSLMTGGEQYF
>-|14|few|TRBV6-1|TRBJ1-5
TGTGCCAGCAGTGAAGCAGGGAGCGGTCAGCCCCAGCATTTT
CASSEAGSGQPQHF
>-|15|few|TRBV5-1|TRBJ2-7
TGCGCCAGCAGCTTGGCTGCGGGATCCTCCTACGAGCAGTACTTC
CASSLAAGSSYEQYF